What follows is one T cell receptor (beta chain) and its context. No antigen is known for it. Method: immunoSEQ multiplex PCR; TCRdb's copy keeps in-frame clones and lacks some. The table includes approximately 75,000 clones, 85% to 90% detected once. CDR1 is ENHRY and CDR2 is SYGVKD in the germline V gene. The CDR3 runs 11 residues. V dropped 9 bases and J dropped 2 bases, with 7 bases sitting between them. This entry comes from a study of identifying expanded T cells in peripheral blood. Overall study findings and caveats: Two-week clone count variance significantly increased as total template count grew.

Collection occurred without any documented infections or immune events in donors. The sequence was obtained from a person aged 18 to 75 in good health. Source material: blood. This chain uses TRBV10-3 with TRBJ1-2; TRBD1 might be the D (5 bases). CDR3 amino acids: CAIWGNYGYTF. Here the CDR3 DNA reads TGTGCCATATGGGGGAACTATGGCTACACCTTC.